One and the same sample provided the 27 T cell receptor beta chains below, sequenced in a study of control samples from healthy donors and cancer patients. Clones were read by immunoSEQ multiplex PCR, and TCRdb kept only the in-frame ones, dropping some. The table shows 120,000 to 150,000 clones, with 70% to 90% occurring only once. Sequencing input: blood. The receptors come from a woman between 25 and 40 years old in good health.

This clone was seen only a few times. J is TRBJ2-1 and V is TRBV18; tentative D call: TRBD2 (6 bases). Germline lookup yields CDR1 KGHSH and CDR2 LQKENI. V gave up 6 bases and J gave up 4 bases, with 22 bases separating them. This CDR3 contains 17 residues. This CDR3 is CASSPGSGRGFYNEQFF. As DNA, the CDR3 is TGTGCCAGCTCTCCCGGAAGCGGGCGAGGGTTTTACAATGAGCAGTTCTTC.

The CDR3 nucleotides read TGTGCCAGCTCACCATTCGCCGGGTCCACCGGGGAGCTGTTTTTT. Residues: CASSPFAGSTGELFF. V is TRBV18 and J is TRBJ2-2; D is uncertain. CDR1 KGHSH and CDR2 LQKENI come from the germline V gene. This CDR3 is 15 amino acids long. V was cut by 2 bases and J by 4 bases, with 11 bases left in between.

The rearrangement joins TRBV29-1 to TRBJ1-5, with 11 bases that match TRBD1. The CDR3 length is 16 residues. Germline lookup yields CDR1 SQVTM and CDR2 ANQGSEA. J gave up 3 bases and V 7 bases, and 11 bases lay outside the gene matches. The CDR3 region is CSAQGGTGGPNQPQHF. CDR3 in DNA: TGCAGCGCCCAGGGCGGGACAGGGGGTCCCAATCAGCCCCAGCATTTT.

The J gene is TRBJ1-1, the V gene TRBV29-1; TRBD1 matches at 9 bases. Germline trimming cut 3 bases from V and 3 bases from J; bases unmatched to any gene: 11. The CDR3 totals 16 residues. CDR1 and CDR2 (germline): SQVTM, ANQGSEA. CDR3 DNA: TGCAGCGTTGACCGTGGGTGGGACAGGGCGGACACTGAAGCTTTCTTT. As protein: CSVDRGWDRADTEAFF.

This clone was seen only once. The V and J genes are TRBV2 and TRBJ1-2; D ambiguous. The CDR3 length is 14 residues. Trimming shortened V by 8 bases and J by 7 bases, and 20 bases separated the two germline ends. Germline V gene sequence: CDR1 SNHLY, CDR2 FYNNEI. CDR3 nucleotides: TGTGCCAGCTTAAAAGCTAGCTCCGATCGTGGCTACACCTTC. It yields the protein CASLKASSDRGYTF.

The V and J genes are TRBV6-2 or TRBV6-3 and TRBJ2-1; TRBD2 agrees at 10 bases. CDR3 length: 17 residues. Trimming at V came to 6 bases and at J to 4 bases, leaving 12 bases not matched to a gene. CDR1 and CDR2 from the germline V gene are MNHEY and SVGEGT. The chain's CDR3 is CASSEVGLAASYNEQFF. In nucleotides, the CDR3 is TGTGCCAGCAGCGAGGTAGGACTAGCGGCCTCTTACAATGAGCAGTTCTTC.

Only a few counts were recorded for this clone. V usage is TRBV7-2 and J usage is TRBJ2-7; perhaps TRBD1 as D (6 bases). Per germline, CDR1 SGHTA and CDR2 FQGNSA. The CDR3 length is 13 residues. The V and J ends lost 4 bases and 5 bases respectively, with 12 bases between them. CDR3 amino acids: CASSSTGSNEQYF. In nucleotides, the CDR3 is TGTGCCAGCAGCTCAACAGGGTCCAACGAGCAGTACTTC.

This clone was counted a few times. CDR3 loop: CASSPDPARETQYF. CDR3 nucleotide sequence: TGTGCCAGCAGCCCCGACCCGGCTCGGGAGACCCAGTACTTC. J is TRBJ2-5 and V is TRBV11-2; D is unresolved. CDR1 and CDR2 (germline): SGHAT, FQNNGV. With 5 bases removed from V and 5 bases from J, the gap between germline ends came to 15 bases. CDR3 length: 14 amino acids. Based on the CDR3 plus reference TRBV11-2 and TRBJ2-5, the full variable domain is EAGVAQSPRYKIIEKRQSVAFWCNPISGHATLYWYQQILGQGPKLLIQFQNNGVVDDSQLPKDRFSAERLKGVDSTLKIQPAKLEDSAVYLCASSPDPARETQYFGPGTRLLVL.

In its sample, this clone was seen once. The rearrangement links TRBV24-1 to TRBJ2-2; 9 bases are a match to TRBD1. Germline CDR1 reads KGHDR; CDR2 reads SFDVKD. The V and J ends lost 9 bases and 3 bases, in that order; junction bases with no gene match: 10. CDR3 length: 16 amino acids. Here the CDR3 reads CATGDRVGEDTGELFF. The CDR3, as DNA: TGTGCCACCGGGGACAGGGTGGGGGAGGACACCGGGGAGCTGTTTTTT.

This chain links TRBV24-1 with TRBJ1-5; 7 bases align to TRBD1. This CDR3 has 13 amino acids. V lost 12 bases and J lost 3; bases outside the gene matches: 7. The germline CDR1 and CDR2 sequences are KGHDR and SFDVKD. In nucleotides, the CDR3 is TGTGCCGCGGACAGGTCTACCAATCAGCCCCAGCATTTT. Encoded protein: CAADRSTNQPQHF.

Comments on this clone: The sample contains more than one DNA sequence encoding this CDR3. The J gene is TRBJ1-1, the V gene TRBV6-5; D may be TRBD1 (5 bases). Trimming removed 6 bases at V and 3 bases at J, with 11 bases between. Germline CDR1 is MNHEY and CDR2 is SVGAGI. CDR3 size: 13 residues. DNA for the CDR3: TGTGCCAGCAGCCCCCGGGGGGACACTGAAGCTTTCTTT. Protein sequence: CASSPRGDTEAFF.

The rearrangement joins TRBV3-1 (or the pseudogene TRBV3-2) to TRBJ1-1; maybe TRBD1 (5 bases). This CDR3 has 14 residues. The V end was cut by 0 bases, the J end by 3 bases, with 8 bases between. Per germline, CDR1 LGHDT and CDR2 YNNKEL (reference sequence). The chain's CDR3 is CASSQDLGDTEAFF. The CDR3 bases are TGTGCCAGCAGCCAAGATCTGGGGGACACTGAAGCTTTCTTT.

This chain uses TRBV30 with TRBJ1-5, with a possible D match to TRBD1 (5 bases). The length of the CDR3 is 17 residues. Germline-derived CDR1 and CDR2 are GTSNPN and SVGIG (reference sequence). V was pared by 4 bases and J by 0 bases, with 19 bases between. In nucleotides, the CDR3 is TGTGCCTGGACCCGGGACGGGCCGGGTATTAGCAATCAGCCCCAGCATTTT. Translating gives CAWTRDGPGISNQPQHF.

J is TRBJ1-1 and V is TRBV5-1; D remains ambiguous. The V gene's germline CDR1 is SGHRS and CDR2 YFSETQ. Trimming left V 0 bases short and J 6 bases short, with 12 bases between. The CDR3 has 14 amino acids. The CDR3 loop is CASSLGHPRAEAFF. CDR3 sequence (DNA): TGCGCCAGCAGCTTGGGACACCCAAGGGCTGAAGCTTTCTTT.

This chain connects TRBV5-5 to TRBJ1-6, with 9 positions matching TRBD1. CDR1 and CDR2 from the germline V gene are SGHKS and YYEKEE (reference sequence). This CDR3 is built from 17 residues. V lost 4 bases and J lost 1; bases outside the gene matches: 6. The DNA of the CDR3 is TGTGCCAGCAGCCGACAGGGGGAGGGGTCCTATAATTCACCCCTCCACTTT. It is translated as CASSRQGEGSYNSPLHF.

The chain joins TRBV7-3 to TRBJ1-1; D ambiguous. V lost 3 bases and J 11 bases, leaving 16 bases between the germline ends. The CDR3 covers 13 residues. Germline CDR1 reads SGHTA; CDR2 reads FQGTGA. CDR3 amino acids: CASSFDPGGMAFF. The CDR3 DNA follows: TGTGCCAGCAGCTTCGACCCAGGAGGGATGGCTTTCTTT.

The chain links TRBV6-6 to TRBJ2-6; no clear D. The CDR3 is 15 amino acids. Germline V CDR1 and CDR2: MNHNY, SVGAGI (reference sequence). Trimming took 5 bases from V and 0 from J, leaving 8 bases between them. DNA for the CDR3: TGTGCCAGCAGTCTCACGAACTCTGGGGCCAACGTCCTGACTTTC. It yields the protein CASSLTNSGANVLTF.

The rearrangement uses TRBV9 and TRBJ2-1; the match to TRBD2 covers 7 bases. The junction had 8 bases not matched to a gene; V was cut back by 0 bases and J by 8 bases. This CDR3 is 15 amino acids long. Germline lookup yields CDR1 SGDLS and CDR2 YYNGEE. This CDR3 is CASSVGGAGADEQFF. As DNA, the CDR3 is TGTGCCAGCAGCGTAGGGGGCGCGGGAGCGGATGAGCAGTTCTTC.

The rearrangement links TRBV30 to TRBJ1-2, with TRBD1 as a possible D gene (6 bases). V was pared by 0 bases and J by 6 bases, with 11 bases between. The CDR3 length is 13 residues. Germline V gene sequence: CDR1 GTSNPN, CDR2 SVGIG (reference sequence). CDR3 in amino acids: CAWSVYRGDGYTF. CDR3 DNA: TGTGCCTGGAGTGTCTATAGGGGGGATGGCTACACCTTC.

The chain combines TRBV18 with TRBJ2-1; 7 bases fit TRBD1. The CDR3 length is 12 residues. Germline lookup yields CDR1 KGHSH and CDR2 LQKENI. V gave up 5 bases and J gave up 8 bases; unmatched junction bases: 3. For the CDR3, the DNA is TGTGCCAGCTCATCGACAGGGCATGAGCAGTTCTTC. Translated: CASSSTGHEQFF.

The CDR3 region has the DNA TGTGCCTGGAATCCAGCAGGCCAGGCGACGACTGAAGCTTTCTTT. Translating it yields CAWNPAGQATTEAFF. The chain recombines TRBV30 with TRBJ1-1; D is undetermined. The CDR3 extends over 15 amino acids. Trimming removed 4 bases from V and 5 bases from J, with 20 bases in between. From germline, CDR1 is GTSNPN and CDR2 SVGIG (reference sequence).

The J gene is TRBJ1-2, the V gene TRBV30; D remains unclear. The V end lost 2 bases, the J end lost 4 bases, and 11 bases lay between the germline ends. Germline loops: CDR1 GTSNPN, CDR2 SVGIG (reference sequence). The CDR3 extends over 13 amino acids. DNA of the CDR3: TGTGCCTGGAGTCTCGGGGAGGCCTATGGCTACACCTTC. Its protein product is CAWSLGEAYGYTF.

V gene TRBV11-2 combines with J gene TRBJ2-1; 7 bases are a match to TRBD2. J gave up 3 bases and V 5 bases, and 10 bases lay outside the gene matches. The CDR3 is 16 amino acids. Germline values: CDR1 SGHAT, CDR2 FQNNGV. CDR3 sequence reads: CASSPALAAFYNEQFF. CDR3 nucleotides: TGTGCCAGCAGCCCCGCCCTAGCGGCCTTCTACAATGAGCAGTTCTTC.

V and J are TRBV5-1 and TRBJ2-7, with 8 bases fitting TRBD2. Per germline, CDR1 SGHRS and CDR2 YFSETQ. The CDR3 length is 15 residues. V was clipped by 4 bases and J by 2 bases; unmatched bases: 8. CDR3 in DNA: TGCGCCAGCAGCACCGGGACTAGGGAACCCTACGAGCAGTACTTC. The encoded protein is CASSTGTREPYEQYF.

CDR3 sequence: CASSSQTNRDRQSTQYF. The CDR3 nucleotides are TGTGCCAGCAGCTCCCAAACAAACCGGGACAGGCAATCAACGCAGTATTTT. The chain couples TRBV5-6 to TRBJ2-3; 8 bases map to TRBD1. Germline CDR1 SGHDT, CDR2 YYEEEE. The CDR3 is made up of 17 amino acids. V was clipped by 3 bases and J by 9 bases; unmatched bases: 18.

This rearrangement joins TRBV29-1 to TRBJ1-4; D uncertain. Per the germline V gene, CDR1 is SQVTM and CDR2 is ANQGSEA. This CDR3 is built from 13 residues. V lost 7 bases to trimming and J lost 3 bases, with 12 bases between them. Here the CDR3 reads CSGLTGANEKLFF. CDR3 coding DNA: TGCAGCGGCCTGACTGGTGCTAATGAAAAACTGTTTTTT.

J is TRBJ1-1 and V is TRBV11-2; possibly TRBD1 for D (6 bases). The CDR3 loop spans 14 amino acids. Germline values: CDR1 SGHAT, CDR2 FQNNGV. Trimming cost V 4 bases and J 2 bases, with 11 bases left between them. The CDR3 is CASSSGHTNTEAFF. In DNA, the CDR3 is TGTGCCAGCAGCTCGGGACACACTAACACTGAAGCTTTCTTT.